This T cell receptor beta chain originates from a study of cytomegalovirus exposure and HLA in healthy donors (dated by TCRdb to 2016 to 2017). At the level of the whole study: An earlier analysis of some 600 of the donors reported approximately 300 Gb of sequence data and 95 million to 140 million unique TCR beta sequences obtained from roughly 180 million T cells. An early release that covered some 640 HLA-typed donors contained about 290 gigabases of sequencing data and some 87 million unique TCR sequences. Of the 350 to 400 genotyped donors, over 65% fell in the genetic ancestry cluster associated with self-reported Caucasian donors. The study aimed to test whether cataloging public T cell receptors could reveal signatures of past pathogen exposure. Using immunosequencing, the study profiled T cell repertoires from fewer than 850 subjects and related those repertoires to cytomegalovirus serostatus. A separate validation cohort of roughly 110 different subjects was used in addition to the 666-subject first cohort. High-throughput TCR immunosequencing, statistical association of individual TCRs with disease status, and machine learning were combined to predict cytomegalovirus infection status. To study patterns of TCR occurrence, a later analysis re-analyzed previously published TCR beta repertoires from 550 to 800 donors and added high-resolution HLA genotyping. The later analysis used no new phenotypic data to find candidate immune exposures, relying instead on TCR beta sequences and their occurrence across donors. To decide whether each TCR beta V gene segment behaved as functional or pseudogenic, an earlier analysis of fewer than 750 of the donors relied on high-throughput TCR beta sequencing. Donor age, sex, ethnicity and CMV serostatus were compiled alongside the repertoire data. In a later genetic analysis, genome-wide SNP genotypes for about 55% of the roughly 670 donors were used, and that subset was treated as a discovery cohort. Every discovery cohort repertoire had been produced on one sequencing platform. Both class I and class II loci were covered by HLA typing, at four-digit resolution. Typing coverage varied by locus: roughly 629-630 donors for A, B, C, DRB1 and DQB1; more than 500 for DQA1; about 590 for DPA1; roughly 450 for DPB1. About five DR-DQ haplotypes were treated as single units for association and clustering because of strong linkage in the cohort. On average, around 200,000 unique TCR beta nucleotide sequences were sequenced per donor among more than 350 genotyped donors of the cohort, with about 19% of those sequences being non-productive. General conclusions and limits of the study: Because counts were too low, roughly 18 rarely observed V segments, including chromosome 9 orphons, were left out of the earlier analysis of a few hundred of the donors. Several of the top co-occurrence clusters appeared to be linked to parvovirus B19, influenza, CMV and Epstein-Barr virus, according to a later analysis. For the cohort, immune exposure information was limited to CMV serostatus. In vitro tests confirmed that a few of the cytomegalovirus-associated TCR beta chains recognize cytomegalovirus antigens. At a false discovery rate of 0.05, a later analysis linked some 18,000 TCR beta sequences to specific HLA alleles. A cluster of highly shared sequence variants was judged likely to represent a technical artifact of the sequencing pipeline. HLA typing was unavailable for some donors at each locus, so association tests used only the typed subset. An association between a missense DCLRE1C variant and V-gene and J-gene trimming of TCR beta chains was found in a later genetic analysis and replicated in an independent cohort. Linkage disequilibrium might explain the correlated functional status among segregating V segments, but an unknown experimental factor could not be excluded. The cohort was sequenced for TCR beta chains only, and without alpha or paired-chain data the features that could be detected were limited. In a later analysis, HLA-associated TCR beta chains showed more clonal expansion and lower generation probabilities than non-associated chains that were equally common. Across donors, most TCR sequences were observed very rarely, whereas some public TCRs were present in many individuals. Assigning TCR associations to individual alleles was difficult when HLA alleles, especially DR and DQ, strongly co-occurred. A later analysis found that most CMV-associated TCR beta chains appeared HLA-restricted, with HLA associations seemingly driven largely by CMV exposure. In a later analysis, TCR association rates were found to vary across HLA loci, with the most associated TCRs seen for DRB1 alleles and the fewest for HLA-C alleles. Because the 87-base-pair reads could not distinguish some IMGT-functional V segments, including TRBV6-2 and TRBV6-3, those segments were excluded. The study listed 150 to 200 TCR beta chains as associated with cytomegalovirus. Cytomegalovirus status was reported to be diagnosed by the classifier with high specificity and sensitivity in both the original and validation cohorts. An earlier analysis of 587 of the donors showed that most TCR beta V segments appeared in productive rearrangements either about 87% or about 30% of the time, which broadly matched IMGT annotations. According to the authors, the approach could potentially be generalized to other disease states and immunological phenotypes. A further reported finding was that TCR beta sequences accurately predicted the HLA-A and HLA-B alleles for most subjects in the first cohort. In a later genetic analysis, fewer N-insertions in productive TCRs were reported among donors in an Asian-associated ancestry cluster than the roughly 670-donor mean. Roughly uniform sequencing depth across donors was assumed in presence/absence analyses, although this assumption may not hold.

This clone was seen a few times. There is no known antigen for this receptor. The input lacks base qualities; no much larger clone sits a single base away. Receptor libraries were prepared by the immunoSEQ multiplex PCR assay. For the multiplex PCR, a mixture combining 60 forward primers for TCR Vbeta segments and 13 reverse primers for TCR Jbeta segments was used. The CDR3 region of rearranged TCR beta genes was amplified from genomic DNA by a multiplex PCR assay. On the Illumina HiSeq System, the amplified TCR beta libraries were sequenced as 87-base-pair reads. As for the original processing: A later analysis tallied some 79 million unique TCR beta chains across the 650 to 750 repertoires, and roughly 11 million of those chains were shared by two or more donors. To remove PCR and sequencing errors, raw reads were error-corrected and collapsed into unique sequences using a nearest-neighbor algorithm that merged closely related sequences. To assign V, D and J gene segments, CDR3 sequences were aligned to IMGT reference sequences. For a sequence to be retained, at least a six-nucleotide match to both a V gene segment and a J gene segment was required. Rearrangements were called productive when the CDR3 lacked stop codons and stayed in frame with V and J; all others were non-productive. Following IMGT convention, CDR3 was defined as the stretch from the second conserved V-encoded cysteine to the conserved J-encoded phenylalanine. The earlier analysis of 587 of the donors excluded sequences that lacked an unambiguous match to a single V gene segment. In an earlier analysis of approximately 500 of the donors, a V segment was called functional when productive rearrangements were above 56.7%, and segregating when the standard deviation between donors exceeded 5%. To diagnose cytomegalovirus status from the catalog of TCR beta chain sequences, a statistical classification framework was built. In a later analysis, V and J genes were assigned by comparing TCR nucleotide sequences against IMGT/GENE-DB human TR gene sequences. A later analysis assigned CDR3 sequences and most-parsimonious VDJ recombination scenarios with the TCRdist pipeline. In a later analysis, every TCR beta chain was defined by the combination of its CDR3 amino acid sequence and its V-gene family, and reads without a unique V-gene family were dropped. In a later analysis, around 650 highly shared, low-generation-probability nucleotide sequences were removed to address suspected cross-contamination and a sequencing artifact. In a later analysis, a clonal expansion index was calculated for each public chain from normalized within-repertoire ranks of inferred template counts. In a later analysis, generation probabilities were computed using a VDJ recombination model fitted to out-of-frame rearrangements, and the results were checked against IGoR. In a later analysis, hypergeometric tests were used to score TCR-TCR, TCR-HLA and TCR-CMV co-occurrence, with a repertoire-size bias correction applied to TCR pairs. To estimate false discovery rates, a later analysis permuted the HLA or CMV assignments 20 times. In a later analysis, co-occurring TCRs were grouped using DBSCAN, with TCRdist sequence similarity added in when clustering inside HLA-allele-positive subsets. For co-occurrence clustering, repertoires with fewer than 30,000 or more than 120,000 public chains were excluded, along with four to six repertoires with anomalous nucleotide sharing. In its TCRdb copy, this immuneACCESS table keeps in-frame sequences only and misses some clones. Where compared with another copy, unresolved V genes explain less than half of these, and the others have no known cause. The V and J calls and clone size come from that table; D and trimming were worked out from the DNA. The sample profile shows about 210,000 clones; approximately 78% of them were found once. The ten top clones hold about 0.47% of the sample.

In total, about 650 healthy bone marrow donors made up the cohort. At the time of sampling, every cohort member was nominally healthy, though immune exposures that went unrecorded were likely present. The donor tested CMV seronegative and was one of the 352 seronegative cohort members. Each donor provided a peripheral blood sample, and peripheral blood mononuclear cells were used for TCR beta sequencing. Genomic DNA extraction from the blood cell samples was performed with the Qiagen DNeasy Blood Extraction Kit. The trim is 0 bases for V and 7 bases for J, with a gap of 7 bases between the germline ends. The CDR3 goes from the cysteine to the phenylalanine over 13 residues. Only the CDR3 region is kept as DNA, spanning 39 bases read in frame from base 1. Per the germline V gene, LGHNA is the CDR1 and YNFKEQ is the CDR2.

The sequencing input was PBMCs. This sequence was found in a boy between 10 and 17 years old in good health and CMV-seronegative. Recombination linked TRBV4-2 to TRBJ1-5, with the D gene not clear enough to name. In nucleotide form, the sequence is TGTGCCAGCAGCCAAGATCCTAGCCAGCCCCAGCATTTT. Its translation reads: CASSQDPSQPQHF.